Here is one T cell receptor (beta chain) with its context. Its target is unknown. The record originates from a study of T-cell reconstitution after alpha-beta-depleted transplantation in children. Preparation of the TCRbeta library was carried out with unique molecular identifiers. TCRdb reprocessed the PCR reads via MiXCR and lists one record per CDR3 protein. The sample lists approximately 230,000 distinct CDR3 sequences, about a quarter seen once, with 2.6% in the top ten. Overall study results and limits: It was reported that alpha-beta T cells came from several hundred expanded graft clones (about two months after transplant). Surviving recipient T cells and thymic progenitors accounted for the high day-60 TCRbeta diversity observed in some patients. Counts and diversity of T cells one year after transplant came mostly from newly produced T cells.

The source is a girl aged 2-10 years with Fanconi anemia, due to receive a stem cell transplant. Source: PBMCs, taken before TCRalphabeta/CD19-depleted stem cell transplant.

The CDR3 DNA is TGCAGTGCTAGAGATAGGAGCGGAACAGATACGCAGTATTTT. This gives the protein CSARDRSGTDTQYF. V usage is TRBV20-1 and J usage is TRBJ2-3; D might be TRBD2 (5 bases). Trimming stripped 0 bases from V and 3 bases from J, with 10 bases between. Germline V gives CDR1 DFQATT, CDR2 SNEGSKA (reference sequence). This CDR3 contains 14 residues.